Listed below are T cell receptor beta chains from one sample, sequenced in a study of circulating tumor DNA in untreated peripheral T-cell lymphoma. Sequenced by immunoSEQ multiplex PCR; TCRdb stores in-frame clones only, minus some. The sample consists of 5,000 to 7,500 clones, approximately 75% of them appearing once. The sample was tumor tissue. Receptors originate from a human donor with peripheral T-cell lymphoma. Both conserved end residues are part of each CDR3. Each record gives: D gene, J gene, clone size, CDR3 length, V gene, CDR3 DNA, CDR3 protein. D genes are given only for firm matches. Only part of the rows carry a size: once, few, many, or a class if the clone is expanded.

D gene: TRBD1
J gene: TRBJ2-5
clone size: -
CDR3 length: 14
V gene: TRBV28
CDR3 DNA: TGTGCCAGCAGTTTTAGGGGACAGGGAGAGACCCAGTACTTC
CDR3 protein: CASSFRGQGETQYF

D gene: -
J gene: TRBJ1-5
clone size: -
CDR3 length: 15
V gene: TRBV30
CDR3 DNA: TGTGCCTGGAGTGTACGCGGGATACGCAATCAGCCCCAGCATTTT
CDR3 protein: CAWSVRGIRNQPQHF

D gene: -
J gene: TRBJ1-3
clone size: -
CDR3 length: 14
V gene: TRBV9
CDR3 DNA: TGTGCCAGCAGCCTCACCGGGTCTGGAAACACCATATATTTT
CDR3 protein: CASSLTGSGNTIYF

D gene: -
J gene: TRBJ2-2
clone size: -
CDR3 length: 14
V gene: TRBV19
CDR3 DNA: TGTGCCAGTAGTATAACGACAGTCACCGGGGAGCTGTTTTTT
CDR3 protein: CASSITTVTGELFF

D gene: TRBD1
J gene: TRBJ1-5
clone size: -
CDR3 length: 19
V gene: TRBV12-5
CDR3 DNA: TGTGCTAGTGGTTTGGTAAGAAGTTTCGGGACAGGGGACAATCAGCCCCAGCATTTT
CDR3 protein: CASGLVRSFGTGDNQPQHF

D gene: -
J gene: TRBJ1-5
clone size: -
CDR3 length: 13
V gene: TRBV18
CDR3 DNA: TGTGCCAGCTCACCAGGTATGGGTCAGCCCCAGCATTTT
CDR3 protein: CASSPGMGQPQHF

D gene: TRBD2
J gene: TRBJ2-5
clone size: -
CDR3 length: 15
V gene: TRBV28
CDR3 DNA: TGTGCCAGCAGTTTAGGATCGGGGGGTCGGGAGACCCAGTACTTC
CDR3 protein: CASSLGSGGRETQYF

D gene: TRBD2
J gene: TRBJ2-1
clone size: -
CDR3 length: 14
V gene: TRBV28
CDR3 DNA: TGTGCCAGCAGTTTATCGGGGGGATACAATGAGCAGTTCTTC
CDR3 protein: CASSLSGGYNEQFF

D gene: TRBD1
J gene: TRBJ1-4
clone size: -
CDR3 length: 15
V gene: TRBV11-3
CDR3 DNA: TGTGCCAGCAGCTTAGGGACAGGGGTAAATGAAAAACTGTTTTTT
CDR3 protein: CASSLGTGVNEKLFF

D gene: -
J gene: TRBJ1-2
clone size: -
CDR3 length: 14
V gene: TRBV28
CDR3 DNA: TGTGCCCGAAGCCGACAGGATTCTAACTATGGCTACACCTTC
CDR3 protein: CARSRQDSNYGYTF

D gene: -
J gene: TRBJ2-1
clone size: -
CDR3 length: 14
V gene: TRBV5-1
CDR3 DNA: TGCGCCAGCAGCTTGAAGGCTAGAGACAATGAGCAGTTCTTC
CDR3 protein: CASSLKARDNEQFF

D gene: TRBD1
J gene: TRBJ1-1
clone size: -
CDR3 length: 15
V gene: TRBV11-3
CDR3 DNA: TGTGCCAGCAGCTTTAGCAGGGGGGAGAACACTGAAGCTTTCTTT
CDR3 protein: CASSFSRGENTEAFF

D gene: -
J gene: TRBJ1-1
clone size: -
CDR3 length: 16
V gene: TRBV28
CDR3 DNA: TGTGCCAGCAGTTTATTCGGGCAGGGATCGGGGACTGAAGCTTTCTTT
CDR3 protein: CASSLFGQGSGTEAFF

D gene: -
J gene: TRBJ2-5
clone size: -
CDR3 length: 13
V gene: TRBV28
CDR3 DNA: TGTGCCAGCAGCCGACGATTGTGGGAGACCCAGTACTTC
CDR3 protein: CASSRRLWETQYF

D gene: TRBD1
J gene: TRBJ2-5
clone size: once
CDR3 length: 15
V gene: TRBV12-5
CDR3 DNA: TGTGCTAGTGGTCGGGACAGGGTCGTCCAAGAGACCCAGTACTTC
CDR3 protein: CASGRDRVVQETQYF

D gene: TRBD1
J gene: TRBJ1-5
clone size: -
CDR3 length: 15
V gene: TRBV6-8
CDR3 DNA: TGTGCCAGCAGCCCTGACAGGGATAGCAATCAGCCCCAGCATTTT
CDR3 protein: CASSPDRDSNQPQHF

D gene: -
J gene: TRBJ2-1
clone size: -
CDR3 length: 15
V gene: TRBV9
CDR3 DNA: TGTGCCAGCAGTTCGTTTTCGAGCTCCTACAATGAGCAGTTCTTC
CDR3 protein: CASSSFSSSYNEQFF

D gene: -
J gene: TRBJ1-4
clone size: -
CDR3 length: 15
V gene: TRBV28
CDR3 DNA: TGTGCCAGCAGAACCGGCAGTGTGATTAATGAAAAACTGTTTTTT
CDR3 protein: CASRTGSVINEKLFF

D gene: -
J gene: TRBJ1-1
clone size: -
CDR3 length: 13
V gene: TRBV1
CDR3 DNA: TGCGCCAGCAGCCAAATTGTAGGCACTGAAGCTTTCTTT
CDR3 protein: CASSQIVGTEAFF

D gene: TRBD2
J gene: TRBJ2-1
clone size: -
CDR3 length: 14
V gene: TRBV28
CDR3 DNA: TGTGCCACCCTTCCTAGCGGGGAATTTGGTGAGCAGTTCTTC
CDR3 protein: CATLPSGEFGEQFF

D gene: -
J gene: TRBJ1-3
clone size: few
CDR3 length: 15
V gene: TRBV28
CDR3 DNA: TGTGCCAGCAGTTTAGGGCTGCTCTCAGGAAACACCATATATTTT
CDR3 protein: CASSLGLLSGNTIYF

D gene: -
J gene: TRBJ1-1
clone size: few
CDR3 length: 14
V gene: TRBV6-8
CDR3 DNA: TGTGCCAGCGCCCCGACAACTCGCAGTGGTGAAGCTTTCTTT
CDR3 protein: CASAPTTRSGEAFF

D gene: TRBD1
J gene: TRBJ1-5
clone size: -
CDR3 length: 15
V gene: TRBV2
CDR3 DNA: TGTGCCAGCAGTTTACAGACAGGGCCTGGTCAGCCCCAGCATTTT
CDR3 protein: CASSLQTGPGQPQHF

D gene: -
J gene: TRBJ1-3
clone size: -
CDR3 length: 15
V gene: TRBV6-7
CDR3 DNA: TGTGCCAGCAGTGAAGCGCCGGCGAATGGAAACACCATATATTTT
CDR3 protein: CASSEAPANGNTIYF

D gene: TRBD1
J gene: TRBJ1-3
clone size: -
CDR3 length: 15
V gene: TRBV19
CDR3 DNA: TGTGCCAGTACCTTAGACAGGGACTCTGGAAACACCATATATTTT
CDR3 protein: CASTLDRDSGNTIYF

D gene: TRBD1
J gene: TRBJ1-1
clone size: -
CDR3 length: 15
V gene: TRBV6-4
CDR3 DNA: TGTGTCAGCAGGCAACTAGGGGGCGTGAACACTGAAGCTTTCTTT
CDR3 protein: CVSRQLGGVNTEAFF

D gene: -
J gene: TRBJ1-6
clone size: -
CDR3 length: 14
V gene: TRBV18
CDR3 DNA: TGTGCCAGCTCACCACCGGAGACGGGTTCACCCCTCCACTTT
CDR3 protein: CASSPPETGSPLHF

D gene: TRBD2
J gene: TRBJ2-5
clone size: -
CDR3 length: 18
V gene: TRBV11-3
CDR3 DNA: TGTGCCAGCAGCTTAGGTAGCAATTTAGCGGGGAGGCGAGAGACCCAGTACTTC
CDR3 protein: CASSLGSNLAGRRETQYF

D gene: TRBD1
J gene: TRBJ1-6
clone size: few
CDR3 length: 17
V gene: TRBV28
CDR3 DNA: TGTGCCAGCAGTTTATTTCCCCGGGACAGATATAATTCACCCCTCCACTTT
CDR3 protein: CASSLFPRDRYNSPLHF